A selection of T cell receptor beta chains follows, all from one sample in a study of neurological immune-mediated disorders. TCRdb recomputed calls from the 5' RACE reads with MiXCR, one row per CDR3 protein. Of some 78,000 distinct CDR3 sequences in the sample, less than 5.5% were seen once. Material for sequencing was PBMCs. Every receptor here comes from a young woman with multiple sclerosis. CDR3s include the opening cysteine and the closing phenylalanine or tryptophan. The D gene is left open where the match is weak. A row's size may be missing; if present it is once, few, many or a size class.

cdr3_length,d_call,clone_size,j_call,v_call,cdr3_nt,cdr3_aa
13,NA,few,TRBJ2-7,TRBV5-5,TGTGCCAGCAGCTCACTACAGGGACCCGAGCAGTACTTC,CASSSLQGPEQYF
12,NA,many,TRBJ2-1,TRBV20-1,TGCAGTGCTAGTGCGGCCGCCCGTGAGCAGTTCTTC,CSASAAAREQFF
17,NA,many,TRBJ2-4,TRBV7-8,TGTGCCAGCAGCTTACAGGGGACATTCATAGCCAAAAACATTCAGTACTTC,CASSLQGTFIAKNIQYF
15,NA,many,TRBJ2-5,TRBV9,TGTGCCAGCAGCGTATCCCCTAGCGTACGAGAGACCCAGTACTTC,CASSVSPSVRETQYF
17,NA,many,TRBJ1-2,TRBV20-1,TGCAGTGCTAGATGGGGGGGCCGGGAAGGAGGAGTAAGAGGCTACACCTTC,CSARWGGREGGVRGYTF
14,NA,many,TRBJ2-4,TRBV28,TGTGCCAGCAGTTTGGCCGGCGCCAAAAACATTCAGTACTTC,CASSLAGAKNIQYF
13,NA,many,TRBJ2-2,TRBV10-3,TGTGCCATCAGTGAGTCGATTGGCGGGGAGCTGTTTTTT,CAISESIGGELFF
19,TRBD2,many,TRBJ2-1,TRBV9,TGTGCCAGCAGCTCCCCCGCGCCGGGACTAGCGGGGGGGCCTAATGAGCAGTTCTTC,CASSSPAPGLAGGPNEQFF
16,NA,few,TRBJ2-6,TRBV7-6,TGTGCCAGCAGCTCCCGGGACGGCTCTGGGGCCAACGTCCTGACTTTC,CASSSRDGSGANVLTF
16,TRBD2,NA,TRBJ2-1,TRBV12-3/TRBV12-4,TGTGCCAGCAGTTTAGCTAGCGGGATATCCTACAATGAGCAGTTCTTC,CASSLASGISYNEQFF
16,TRBD1,NA,TRBJ2-1,TRBV12-3/TRBV12-4,TGTGCCAGCAGAACAGGGGGCGCAGGAGAAAACAATGAGCAGTTCTTC,CASRTGGAGENNEQFF
15,NA,many,TRBJ2-5,TRBV5-6,TGTGCCAGCAGCTTGGCCTTCCGGGGCCAAGAGACCCAGTACTTC,CASSLAFRGQETQYF
16,TRBD2,many,TRBJ2-1,TRBV20-1,TGCAGTGCCTTGGGCTGGGCGGGAGGGTCCTACAATGAGCAGTTCTTC,CSALGWAGGSYNEQFF
12,NA,NA,TRBJ1-2,TRBV28,TGTGCCAGCAGTTTGACAGCCTATGGCTACACCTTC,CASSLTAYGYTF
12,NA,many,TRBJ2-1,TRBV7-3,TGTGCCAGCAGCCGTAATGGGTATGAGCAGTTCTTC,CASSRNGYEQFF
13,NA,many,TRBJ1-1,TRBV12-3/TRBV12-4,TGTGCCAGCAGTTTAATGGCGGACACTGAAGCTTTCTTT,CASSLMADTEAFF
13,NA,many,TRBJ1-5,TRBV10-3,TGTGCCATCACGGACAGTAGCAATCAGCCCCAGCATTTT,CAITDSSNQPQHF
14,TRBD1,many,TRBJ2-1,TRBV12-3/TRBV12-4,TGTGCCAGCAGTTTAAGGACAGGGGTTAATGAGCAGTTCTTC,CASSLRTGVNEQFF
15,TRBD2,many,TRBJ2-3,TRBV24-1,TGTGCCACCAGCCTAGCGGGAGGGCCGATAGATACGCAGTATTTT,CATSLAGGPIDTQYF
11,NA,many,TRBJ1-2,TRBV29-1,TGCAGCGTTTCAGGTTCTGATGGCTACACCTTC,CSVSGSDGYTF
15,NA,many,TRBJ1-5,TRBV5-1,TGCGCCAGCAGCTTGGATGGGACAACTAATCAGCCCCAGCATTTT,CASSLDGTTNQPQHF
13,NA,many,TRBJ2-3,TRBV5-4,TGTGCCAGCAGCTTGATGGGGGCGGATACGCAGTATTTT,CASSLMGADTQYF
17,TRBD2,many,TRBJ2-1,TRBV20-1,TGCAGTGCTAGGTTCGCTCGCCCCGGCAGGGCAGGGACTAGCGAGTTCTTC,CSARFARPGRAGTSEFF
13,NA,NA,TRBJ2-5,TRBV5-6,TGTGCCAGTAGCATCGACCTCCAAGAGAACCAGTACTTC,CASSIDLQENQYF
16,NA,NA,TRBJ1-4,TRBV5-1,TGCGCCAGCAGCTCCAGAGGGGACGGCATTAATGAAAAACTGTTTTTT,CASSSRGDGINEKLFF
17,TRBD2,many,TRBJ2-3,TRBV2,TGTGCCAGCAGTGAGTCTCGAGCGGGGGGGACTACCGATACGCAGTATTTT,CASSESRAGGTTDTQYF
14,TRBD2,many,TRBJ2-1,TRBV5-6,TGTGCCAGCAGCTTAACTAGCGGGAGAGAAAAGCAGTTCTTC,CASSLTSGREKQFF
15,NA,many,TRBJ1-2,TRBV4-2,TGTGCCAGCAGCCGCCAGGGGCCCATTAACTATGGCTACACCTTC,CASSRQGPINYGYTF
15,NA,many,TRBJ1-1,TRBV30,TGTGCCTGGGGGCTGGGACGGAGATTGAACACTGAAGCTTTCTTT,CAWGLGRRLNTEAFF
17,TRBD2,many,TRBJ2-3,TRBV7-8,TGTGCCAGCAGCTACCCCCCTAGCGGCCTTAAGGCAGATACGCAGTATTTT,CASSYPPSGLKADTQYF
14,TRBD1,many,TRBJ1-2,TRBV7-9,TGTGCCAGCAGCTTAGAAGTAGGGACAGATGGCTACACCTTC,CASSLEVGTDGYTF
15,NA,many,TRBJ1-1,TRBV5-5,TGTGCCAGCAGCTTGGAAACAGGATTGAACACTGAAGCTTTCTTT,CASSLETGLNTEAFF